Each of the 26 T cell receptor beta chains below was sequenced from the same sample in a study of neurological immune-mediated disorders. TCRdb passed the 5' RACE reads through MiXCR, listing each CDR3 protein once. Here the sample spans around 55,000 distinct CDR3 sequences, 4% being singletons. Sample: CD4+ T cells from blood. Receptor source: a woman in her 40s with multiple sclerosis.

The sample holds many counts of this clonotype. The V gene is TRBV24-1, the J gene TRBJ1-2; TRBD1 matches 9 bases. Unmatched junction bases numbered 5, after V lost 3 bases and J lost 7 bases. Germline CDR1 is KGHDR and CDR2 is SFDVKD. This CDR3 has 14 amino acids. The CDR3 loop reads CATSDPGQGGGYTF. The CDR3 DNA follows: TGTGCCACCAGTGATCCGGGACAGGGTGGTGGCTACACCTTC.

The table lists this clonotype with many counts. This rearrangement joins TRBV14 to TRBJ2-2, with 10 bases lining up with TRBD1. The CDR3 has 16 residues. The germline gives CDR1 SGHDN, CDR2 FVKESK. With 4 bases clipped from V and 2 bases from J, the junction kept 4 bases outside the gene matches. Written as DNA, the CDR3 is TGTGCCAGCAGCCCCCGGGACAGGGGAAACACCGGGGAGCTGTTTTTT. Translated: CASSPRDRGNTGELFF.

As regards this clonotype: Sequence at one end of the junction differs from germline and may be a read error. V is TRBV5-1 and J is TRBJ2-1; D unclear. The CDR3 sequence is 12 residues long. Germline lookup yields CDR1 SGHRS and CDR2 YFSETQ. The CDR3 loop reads CTSSLPRAEQFF. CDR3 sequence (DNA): TGCACCAGCAGCCTGCCCCGGGCTGAGCAGTTCTTC.

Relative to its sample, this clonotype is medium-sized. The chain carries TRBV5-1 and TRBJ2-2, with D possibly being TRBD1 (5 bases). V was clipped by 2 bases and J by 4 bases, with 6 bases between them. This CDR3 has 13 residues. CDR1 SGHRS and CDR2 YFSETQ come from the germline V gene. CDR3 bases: TGCGCCAGCAGCTTTGGGGCCACCGGGGAGCTGTTTTTT. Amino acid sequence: CASSFGATGELFF.

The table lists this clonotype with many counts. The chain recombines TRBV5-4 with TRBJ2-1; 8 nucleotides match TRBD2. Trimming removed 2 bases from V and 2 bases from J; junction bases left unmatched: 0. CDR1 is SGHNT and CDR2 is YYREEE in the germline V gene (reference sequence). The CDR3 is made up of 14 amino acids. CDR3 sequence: CASSFGGAYNEQFF. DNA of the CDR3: TGTGCCAGCAGCTTCGGGGGGGCCTACAATGAGCAGTTCTTC. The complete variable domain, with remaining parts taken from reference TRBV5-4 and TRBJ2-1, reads ETGVTQSPTHLIKTRGQQVTLRCSSQSGHNTVSWYQQALGQGPQFIFQYYREEENGRGNFPPRFSGLQFPNYSSELNVNALELDDSALYLCASSFGGAYNEQFFGPGTRLTVL.

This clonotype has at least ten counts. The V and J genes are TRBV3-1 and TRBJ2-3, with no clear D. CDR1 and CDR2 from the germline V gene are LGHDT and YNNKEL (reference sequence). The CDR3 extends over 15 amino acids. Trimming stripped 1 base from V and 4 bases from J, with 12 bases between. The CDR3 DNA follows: TGTGCCAGCAGCCAAGGATACGCGTTGGCAGATACGCAGTATTTT. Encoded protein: CASSQGYALADTQYF.

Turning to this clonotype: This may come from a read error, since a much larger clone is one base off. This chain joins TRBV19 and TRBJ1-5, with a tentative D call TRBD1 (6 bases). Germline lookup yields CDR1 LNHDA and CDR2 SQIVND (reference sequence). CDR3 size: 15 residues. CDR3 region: CDTKIGQFSNQPQHF. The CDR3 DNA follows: TGTGACACCAAAATTGGACAGTTTAGCAATCAGCCCCAGCATTTT. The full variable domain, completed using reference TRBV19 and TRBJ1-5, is DGGITQSPKYLFRKEGQNVTLSCEQNLNHDAMYWYRQDPGQGLRLIYYSQIVNDFQKGDIAEGYSVSREKKESFPLTVTSAQKNPTAFYLCDTKIGQFSNQPQHFGDGTRLSIL.

The CDR3 sequence is CASSSSSTRATDTQYF. The CDR3 DNA is TGTGCCAGCAGCTCCTCATCGACTAGAGCCACAGATACGCAGTATTTT. V and J are TRBV7-9 and TRBJ2-3; a weak D match, TRBD2 (6 bases). The CDR3 extends over 16 amino acids. Germline V gene data show CDR1 as SEHNR and CDR2 as FQNEAQ (reference sequence). V shed 4 bases and J shed 2 bases, with 16 bases lying between them.

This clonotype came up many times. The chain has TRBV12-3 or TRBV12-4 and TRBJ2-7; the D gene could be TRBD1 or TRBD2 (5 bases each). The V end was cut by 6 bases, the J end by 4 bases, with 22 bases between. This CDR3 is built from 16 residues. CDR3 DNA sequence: TGTGCCAGCAGCCCCCGGGACCCCAACCTCTCTTACGAGCAGTACTTC. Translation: CASSPRDPNLSYEQYF.

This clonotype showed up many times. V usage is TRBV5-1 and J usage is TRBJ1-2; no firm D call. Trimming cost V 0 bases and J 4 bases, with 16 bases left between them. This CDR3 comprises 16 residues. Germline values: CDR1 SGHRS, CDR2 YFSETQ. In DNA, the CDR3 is TGCGCCAGCAGCTTGGCCCCCCTCAATTCGGCCTATGGCTACACCTTC. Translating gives CASSLAPLNSAYGYTF.

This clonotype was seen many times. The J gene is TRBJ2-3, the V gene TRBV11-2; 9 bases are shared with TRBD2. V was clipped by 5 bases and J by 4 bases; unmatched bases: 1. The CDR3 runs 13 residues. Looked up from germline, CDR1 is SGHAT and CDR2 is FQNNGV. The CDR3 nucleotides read TGTGCCAGCAGCATAGCGGGGGCAGATACGCAGTATTTT. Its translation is CASSIAGADTQYF.

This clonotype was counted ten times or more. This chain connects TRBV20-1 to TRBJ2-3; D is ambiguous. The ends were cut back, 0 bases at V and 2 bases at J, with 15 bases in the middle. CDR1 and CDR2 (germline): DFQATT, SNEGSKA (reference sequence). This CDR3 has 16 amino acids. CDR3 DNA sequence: TGCAGTGCTAGAGATGGTGGATTTTATTTCACAGATACGCAGTATTTT. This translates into CSARDGGFYFTDTQYF.

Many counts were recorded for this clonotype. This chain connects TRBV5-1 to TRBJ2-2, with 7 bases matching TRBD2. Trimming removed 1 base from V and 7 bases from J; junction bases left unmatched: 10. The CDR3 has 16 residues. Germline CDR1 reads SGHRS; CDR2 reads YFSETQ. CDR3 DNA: TGCGCCAGCAGCTTGTATCTCCCACGCGGGGGCGGGGAGCTGTTTTTT. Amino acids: CASSLYLPRGGGELFF.

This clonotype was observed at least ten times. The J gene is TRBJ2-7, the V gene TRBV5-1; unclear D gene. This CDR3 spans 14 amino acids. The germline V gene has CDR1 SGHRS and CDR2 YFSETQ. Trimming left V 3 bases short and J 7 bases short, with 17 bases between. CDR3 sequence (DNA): TGCGCCAGCAGCTCGCCGTACCAGGCGAGGGAGCAGTACTTC. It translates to CASSSPYQAREQYF.

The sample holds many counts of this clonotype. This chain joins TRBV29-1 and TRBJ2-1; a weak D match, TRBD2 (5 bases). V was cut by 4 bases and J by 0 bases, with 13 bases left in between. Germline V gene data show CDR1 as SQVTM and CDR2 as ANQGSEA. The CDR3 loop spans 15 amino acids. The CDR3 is CSVVPGLSSYNEQFF. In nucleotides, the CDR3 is TGCAGCGTTGTACCGGGATTGAGCTCCTACAATGAGCAGTTCTTC.

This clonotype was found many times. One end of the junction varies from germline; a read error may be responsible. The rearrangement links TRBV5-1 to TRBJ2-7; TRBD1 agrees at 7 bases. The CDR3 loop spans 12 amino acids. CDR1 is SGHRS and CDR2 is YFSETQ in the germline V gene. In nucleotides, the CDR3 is TGCGCCAGCAGCATTCCCGGGACAGAATATGACTTC. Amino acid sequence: CASSIPGTEYDF.

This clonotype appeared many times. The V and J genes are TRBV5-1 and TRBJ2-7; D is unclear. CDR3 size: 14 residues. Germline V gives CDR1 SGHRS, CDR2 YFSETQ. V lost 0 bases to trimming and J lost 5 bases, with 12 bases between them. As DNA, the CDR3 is TGCGCCAGCAGCTTGGCGGGCCCTCCCCACGAGCAGTACTTC. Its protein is CASSLAGPPHEQYF.

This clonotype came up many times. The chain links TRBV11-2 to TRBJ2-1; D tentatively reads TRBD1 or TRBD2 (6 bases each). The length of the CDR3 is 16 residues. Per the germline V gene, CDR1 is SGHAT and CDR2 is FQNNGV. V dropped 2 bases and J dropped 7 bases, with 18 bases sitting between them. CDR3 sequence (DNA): TGTGCCAGCAGCTTAAATATGGGGGGCAGTCCTAATGAGCAGTTCTTC. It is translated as CASSLNMGGSPNEQFF.

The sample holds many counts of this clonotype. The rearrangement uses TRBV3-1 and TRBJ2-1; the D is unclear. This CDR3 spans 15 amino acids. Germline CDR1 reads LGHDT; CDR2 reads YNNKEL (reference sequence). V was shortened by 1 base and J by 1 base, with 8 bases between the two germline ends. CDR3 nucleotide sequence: TGTGCCAGCAGCCAAGGCCCCCAGTCCTACAATGAGCAGTTCTTC. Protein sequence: CASSQGPQSYNEQFF.

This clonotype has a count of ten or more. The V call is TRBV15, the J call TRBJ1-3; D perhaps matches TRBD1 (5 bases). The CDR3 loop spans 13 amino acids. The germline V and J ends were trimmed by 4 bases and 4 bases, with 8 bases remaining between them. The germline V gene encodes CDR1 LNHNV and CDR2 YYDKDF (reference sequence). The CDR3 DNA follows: TGTGCCACCAGCACTAGGGGCGGAAACACCATATATTTT. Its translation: CATSTRGGNTIYF.

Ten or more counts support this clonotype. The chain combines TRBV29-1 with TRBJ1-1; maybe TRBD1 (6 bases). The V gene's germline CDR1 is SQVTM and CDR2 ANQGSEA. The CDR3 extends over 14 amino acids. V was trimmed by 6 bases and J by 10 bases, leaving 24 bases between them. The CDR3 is CSVGARLTLRGAFF. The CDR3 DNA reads TGCAGCGTCGGTGCAAGGCTTACACTCAGGGGAGCTTTCTTT. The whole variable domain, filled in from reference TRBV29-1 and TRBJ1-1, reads SAVISQKPSRDICQRGTSLTIQCQVDSQVTMMFWYRQQPGQSLTLIATANQGSEATYESGFVIDKFPISRPNLTFSTLTVSNMSPEDSSIYLCSVGARLTLRGAFFGQGTRLTVV.

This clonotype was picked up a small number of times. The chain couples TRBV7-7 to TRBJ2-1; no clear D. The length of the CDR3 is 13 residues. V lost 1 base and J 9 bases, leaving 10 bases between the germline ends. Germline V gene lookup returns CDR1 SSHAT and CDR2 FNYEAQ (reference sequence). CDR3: CASSLDHPGEQFF. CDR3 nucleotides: TGTGCCAGCAGCTTAGATCATCCCGGTGAGCAGTTCTTC. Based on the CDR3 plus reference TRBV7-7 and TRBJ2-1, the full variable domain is GAGVSQSPRYKVTKRGQDVTLRCDPISSHATLYWYQQALGQGPEFLTYFNYEAQPDKSGLPSDRFSAERPEGSISTLTIQRTEQRDSAMYRCASSLDHPGEQFFGPGTRLTVL.

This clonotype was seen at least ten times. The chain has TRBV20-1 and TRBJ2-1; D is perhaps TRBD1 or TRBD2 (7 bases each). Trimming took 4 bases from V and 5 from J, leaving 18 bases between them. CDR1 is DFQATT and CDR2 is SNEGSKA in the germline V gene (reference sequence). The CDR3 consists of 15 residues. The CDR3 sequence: CSAIDSGRGHNEQFF. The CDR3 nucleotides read TGCAGTGCTATCGATTCGGGGAGGGGGCACAATGAGCAGTTCTTC.

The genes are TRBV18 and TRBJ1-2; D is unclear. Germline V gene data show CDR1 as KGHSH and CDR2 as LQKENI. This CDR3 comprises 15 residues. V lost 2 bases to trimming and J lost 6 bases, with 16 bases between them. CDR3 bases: TGTGCCAGCTCACCAGTCATTCGCATCACTAATGGCTACACCTTC. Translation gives CASSPVIRITNGYTF.

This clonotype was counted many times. The DNA for the CDR3 is TGCGCCAGCAGCTTCATTAAGGAGGAGCAGTTCTTC. Its protein product is CASSFIKEEQFF. The rearrangement links TRBV5-1 to TRBJ2-1; unclear D gene. The CDR3 covers 12 residues. The V and J ends lost 2 bases and 10 bases respectively, with 10 bases between them. Germline V gene lookup returns CDR1 SGHRS and CDR2 YFSETQ.

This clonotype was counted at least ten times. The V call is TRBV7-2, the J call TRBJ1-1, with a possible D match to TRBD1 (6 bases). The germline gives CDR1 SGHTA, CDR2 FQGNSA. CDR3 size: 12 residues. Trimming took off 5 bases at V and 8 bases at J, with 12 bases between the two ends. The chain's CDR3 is CASSIYGQEAFF. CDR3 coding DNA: TGTGCCAGCAGCATATACGGACAGGAAGCTTTCTTT.